This entry lists 25 T cell receptor beta chains sequenced from one sample in a study of human T cells and chemical hapten exposure (dated by TCRdb to the early 2020s). This specimen's time point label, per the study, means: patch test 2, 6 weeks after DPC sensitization. The sample's treatment or condition, from its label and the paper: therapeutic diphenylcyclopropenone sensitization with weekly scalp DPC. The library was generated by RACE. Reads for this sample came from a NextSeq 500. TCRdb trimmed public reads at Q25 via fastp, called clones via MiXCR and kept in-frame beta chains. A single entry per CDR3 protein holds the most common genes and DNA from its merged rows. This sample gives tens of thousands of distinct CDR3 sequences in total; about 10% of them show up just once. Roughly 2.4% of the sample is taken by the ten largest. Sequences were derived from whole blood, sampled in connection with sensitization to the hapten diphenylcyclopropenone (DPC). These receptor sequences come from a woman in her thirties with alopecia areata. Some clones in this sample may be carry-over from other donors' samples.

This clonotype was counted ten times or more. This rearrangement joins TRBV6-1 to TRBJ2-6; D is unclear. CDR3 length equals 15 residues. Germline assignment: CDR1 MNHNS and CDR2 SASEGT. Trimming shortened V by 9 bases and J by 0 bases, and 12 bases separated the two germline ends. The CDR3 DNA reads as TGTGCCAGTAACGGAAAAAGCTCTGGGGCCAACGTCCTGACTTTC. This translates into CASNGKSSGANVLTF.

This clonotype was picked up many times. The CDR3 DNA reads as TGTGCCAGCAGTGCGAGTAGCGGACCTTACAATGAGCAGTTCTTC. It codes for CASSASSGPYNEQFF. The chain is built from TRBV6-1 and TRBJ2-1; D perhaps matches TRBD2 (6 bases). CDR1 is MNHNS and CDR2 is SASEGT in the germline V gene. The V end lost 4 bases, the J end lost 4 bases, and 14 bases lay between the germline ends. This CDR3 contains 15 residues.

This clonotype was detected only a few times. This sequence joins TRBV29-1 and TRBJ1-2; the match to TRBD1 covers 7 bases. Looked up from germline, CDR1 is SQVTM and CDR2 is ANQGSEA. The CDR3 is made up of 16 amino acids. Trimming at V came to 4 bases and at J to 2 bases, leaving 13 bases not matched to a gene. In nucleotides, the CDR3 is TGCAGCGTTGGGCGGACGGGGGGGACAGCGAACTATGGCTACACCTTC. Amino acid sequence: CSVGRTGGTANYGYTF. Full variable domain (missing parts from reference TRBV29-1 and TRBJ1-2): SAVISQKPSRDICQRGTSLTIQCQVDSQVTMMFWYRQQPGQSLTLIATANQGSEATYESGFVIDKFPISRPNLTFSTLTVSNMSPEDSSIYLCSVGRTGGTANYGYTFGSGTRLTVV.

This clonotype was found many times. CDR3: CSVESPNEQFF. CDR3 nucleotide sequence: TGCAGCGTTGAATCCCCCAATGAGCAGTTCTTC. The V call is TRBV29-1, the J call TRBJ2-1; D uncertain. Germline lookup yields CDR1 SQVTM and CDR2 ANQGSEA. This CDR3 region has 11 residues. Trimming pared 2 bases from V and 6 bases from J, leaving 5 bases between.

This clonotype has at least ten counts. The chain uses TRBV5-1 and TRBJ1-4; D uncertain. Trimming removed 4 bases at V and 8 bases at J, with 12 bases between. The CDR3 consists of 13 residues. Germline V gene lookup returns CDR1 SGHRS and CDR2 YFSETQ. The CDR3 DNA reads TGCGCCAGCAGCACGGAAGCGGGGGAAAAACTGTTTTTT. Amino acid sequence: CASSTEAGEKLFF.

This clonotype has at least ten counts. The CDR3 DNA is TGTGCCAGCACTCCGGGAGGGTCCTGGGATGAGCAGTTCTTC. Amino acids: CASTPGGSWDEQFF. The chain couples TRBV6-6 to TRBJ2-1, with TRBD2 matching over 8 bases. With 7 bases clipped from V and 8 bases from J, the junction kept 10 bases outside the gene matches. Germline loops: CDR1 MNHNY, CDR2 SVGAGI (reference sequence). The CDR3 is 14 amino acids.

This clonotype was seen at least ten times. J is TRBJ1-6 and V is TRBV7-2; no reliable D call. The CDR3 extends over 14 amino acids. Germline assignment: CDR1 SGHTA and CDR2 FQGNSA. Trimming stripped 2 bases from V and 8 bases from J, with 10 bases between. CDR3 nucleotide sequence: TGTGCCAGCAGCTTATTCATGGGTGATTCACCCCTCCACTTT. This sequence encodes CASSLFMGDSPLHF.

This clonotype was seen more than once but under ten times. This chain links TRBV19 with TRBJ2-2; 9 positions agree with TRBD1. Trimming took 5 bases from V and 5 from J; bases not matched to a gene: 6. CDR1 and CDR2 from the germline V gene are LNHDA and SQIVND (reference sequence). CDR3 length: 15 residues. The CDR3 protein is CASSAQGARTGELFF. The CDR3 nucleotides read TGTGCCAGTAGTGCACAGGGGGCGCGAACCGGGGAGCTGTTTTTT.

This clonotype was found a few times. V usage is TRBV7-4 and J usage is TRBJ2-7, with D perhaps matching TRBD2 (6 bases). CDR3 size: 16 residues. V shed 6 bases and J shed 3 bases, with 21 bases lying between them. CDR1 is SGHVT and CDR2 is SQSDAQ in the germline V gene. Written as DNA, the CDR3 is TGTGCCAGCAGTCCCTCCGAGAACCGGGGGTACTACGAGCAGTACTTC. Protein: CASSPSENRGYYEQYF.

This clonotype was seen ten or more times. The chain combines TRBV11-3 with TRBJ1-1; a weak D match, TRBD1 (5 bases). CDR3 size: 16 residues. Germline V CDR1 and CDR2: SGHNT, YENEEA. Trimming stripped 3 bases from V and 4 bases from J, with 18 bases between. The CDR3 DNA reads as TGTGCCAGCAGCTTTGACATCGGGGCCACTAGCACTGAAGCTTTCTTT. Its protein product is CASSFDIGATSTEAFF.

This chain connects TRBV14 to TRBJ2-1, with D unclear. This CDR3 has 15 residues. Looked up from germline, CDR1 is SGHDN and CDR2 is FVKESK. The V gene lost 1 base and the J gene lost 4 bases, with 11 bases spanning the gap. This CDR3 is CASSQVGLGYNEQFF. For the CDR3, the DNA is TGTGCCAGCAGCCAAGTAGGCCTGGGGTACAATGAGCAGTTCTTC. Combining the CDR3 with reference TRBV14 and TRBJ2-1 gives the whole variable domain EAGVTQFPSHSVIEKGQTVTLRCDPISGHDNLYWYRRVMGKEIKFLLHFVKESKQDESGMPNNRFLAERTGGTYSTLKVQPAELEDSGVYFCASSQVGLGYNEQFFGPGTRLTVL.

The V call is TRBV10-3, the J call TRBJ1-1; D not resolved. The CDR3 totals 12 residues. The germline gives CDR1 ENHRY, CDR2 SYGVKD. Trimming cost V 3 bases and J 8 bases, with 10 bases left between them. The CDR3: CAISDAMSEAFF. The CDR3 DNA reads TGTGCCATCAGTGACGCGATGAGCGAAGCTTTCTTT.

In its sample, this clonotype was seen many times. The chain links TRBV12-3 or TRBV12-4 to TRBJ1-2; 9 nucleotides line up with TRBD1. With 5 bases clipped from V and 8 bases from J, the junction kept 9 bases outside the gene matches. The CDR3 is 14 residues long. The chain's CDR3 is CASSRDRVSEGYTF. CDR3 sequence (DNA): TGTGCCAGCAGTAGGGACAGGGTATCGGAGGGCTACACCTTC.

The chain combines TRBV4-3 with TRBJ2-7, with 9 bases that match TRBD2. Trimming took 0 bases from V and 2 from J; bases not matched to a gene: 2. Germline V gene sequence: CDR1 LGHNA, CDR2 YSLEER. This CDR3 is built from 15 residues. CDR3 protein: CASSQELAGAYEQYF. The CDR3 nucleotides read TGCGCCAGCAGCCAAGAATTAGCGGGGGCCTACGAGCAGTACTTC.

This clonotype was seen a few times. The chain employs TRBV29-1 and TRBJ1-1; 9 nucleotides align to TRBD1. Germline CDR1 and CDR2: SQVTM and ANQGSEA. J gave up 5 bases and V 2 bases, and 3 bases lay outside the gene matches. This CDR3 spans 13 amino acids. DNA for the CDR3: TGCAGCGTTGAAAGACAGGGGGGAACTGAAGCTTTCTTT. Residues: CSVERQGGTEAFF.

This clonotype was detected many times. V and J are TRBV7-9 and TRBJ2-7, with TRBD2 matching over 8 bases. V lost 5 bases to trimming and J lost 5 bases; unmatched junction nucleotides: 11. Germline CDR1 SEHNR, CDR2 FQNEAQ (reference sequence). The CDR3 totals 15 residues. The CDR3 nucleotides read TGTGCCAGCAGCCCCCTTGGGCGGGGGGTAGACGAGCAGTACTTC. Translation: CASSPLGRGVDEQYF.

The chain recombines TRBV10-3 with TRBJ2-5; unclear D gene. CDR1 and CDR2 from the germline V gene are ENHRY and SYGVKD. V gave up 4 bases and J gave up 4 bases, with 10 bases separating them. The CDR3 is made up of 13 amino acids. The CDR3 reads CAISGQRAETQYF. In DNA, the CDR3 is TGTGCCATCAGTGGTCAAAGGGCAGAGACCCAGTACTTC.

This clonotype was seen ten or more times. The chain recombines TRBV28 with TRBJ1-2; a possible D gene is TRBD1 (6 bases). Per the germline V gene, CDR1 is MDHEN and CDR2 is SYDVKM. The V end lost 2 bases, the J end lost 8 bases, and 9 bases lay between the germline ends. This CDR3 contains 12 residues. CDR3 DNA: TGTGCCAGCAGTTTAAGGACAGAAGGCTACACCTTC. Its translation is CASSLRTEGYTF.

This clonotype was seen repeatedly, ten times or more. V usage is TRBV4-1 and J usage is TRBJ1-2; D unclear. Per the germline V gene, CDR1 is MGHRA and CDR2 is YSYEKL. Deletions cut 1 base from V and 6 bases from J, with 12 bases between. The CDR3 has 14 residues. The CDR3 sequence: CASSQVGPPNGYTF. The CDR3 DNA is TGCGCCAGCAGCCAAGTCGGCCCACCCAATGGCTACACCTTC.

This clonotype was observed a handful of times. The CDR3 bases are TGTGCCAGCAGCTCCCTTTGGGGAAATTTCGGGACCCAGTACTTC. It specifies CASSSLWGNFGTQYF. V gene TRBV7-2 combines with J gene TRBJ2-5, with unresolved D. The length of the CDR3 is 15 residues. The germline V and J ends were trimmed by 4 bases and 7 bases, with 19 bases remaining between them. CDR1 is SGHTA, CDR2 FQGNSA, per germline.

This clonotype appeared a few times. The chain is built from TRBV3-1 and TRBJ2-3; perhaps D is TRBD1 or TRBD2 (5 bases each). V was shortened by 0 bases and J by 8 bases, with 15 bases between the two germline ends. The CDR3 contains 15 residues. Germline V gene data show CDR1 as LGHDT and CDR2 as YNNKEL (reference sequence). CDR3 sequence (DNA): TGTGCCAGCAGCCAAGATGGGGGTGTTTCCGGTACGCAGTATTTT. Its translation: CASSQDGGVSGTQYF.

In its sample, this clonotype was seen many times. J is TRBJ1-1 and V is TRBV5-1, with 8 bases aligning to TRBD1. This CDR3 is built from 18 residues. Germline assignment: CDR1 SGHRS and CDR2 YFSETQ. Unmatched junction bases numbered 15, after V lost 4 bases and J lost 1 base. The CDR3 DNA follows: TGCGCCAGCAGCCGACCCAGGACAGGGAGGGAGAAGAACACTGAAGCTTTCTTT. Protein sequence: CASSRPRTGREKNTEAFF.

This clonotype was detected ten times or more. V gene TRBV7-8 combines with J gene TRBJ1-1; D not resolved. CDR3 length equals 17 residues. V was cut by 5 bases and J by 0 bases, with 19 bases left in between. Germline V CDR1 and CDR2: SGHVS, FQNEAQ. Written as DNA, the CDR3 is TGTGCCAGCAGCCCTAGACACATCTTACGCATGAACACTGAAGCTTTCTTT. This translates into CASSPRHILRMNTEAFF.

The CDR3 coding sequence is TGTGCCAGCAGTTCTCGCAGTCCGAATGAAAAACTGTTTTTT. This gives the protein CASSSRSPNEKLFF. V and J are TRBV28 and TRBJ1-4; no definite D call. Germline CDR1 is MDHEN and CDR2 is SYDVKM. This CDR3 has 14 residues. V gave up 4 bases and J gave up 5 bases, with 11 bases separating them.

This clonotype was seen many times. V is TRBV4-3 and J is TRBJ1-6; perhaps TRBD1 as D (5 bases). V shed 0 bases and J shed 10 bases, with 19 bases lying between them. CDR3 length equals 17 residues. Per the germline V gene, CDR1 is LGHNA and CDR2 is YSLEER. This CDR3 is CASSQDWEGVPRSPLHF. In DNA, the CDR3 is TGCGCCAGCAGCCAAGATTGGGAAGGGGTTCCAAGGTCACCCCTCCACTTT.